Following are 20 T cell receptor beta chains from one sample sequenced in a study of metastatic and nonmetastatic thyroid tumors (dated by TCRdb to the early 2020s). Receptors were amplified or captured by PCR. The instrument given in TCRdb is Illumina HiSeq 4000. TCRdb ran its own pipeline on the public reads, namely fastp trimming at Q25 and MiXCR clone calling, and kept in-frame beta chains. This sample lists 11,000 to 15,000 clones; roughly 25% were detected once. The top ten constitute roughly 9.8% of the sample. No patient had received any treatment before thyroid surgery. Material for sequencing was tumor tissue. The receptors were sampled from a female donor with papillary thyroid cancer or a benign thyroid nodule (not recorded which). Some clones in this sample may be carry-over from other donors' samples.

The chain recombines TRBV3-1 with TRBJ2-3; D is perhaps TRBD2 (6 bases). This CDR3 is built from 17 residues. Germline loops: CDR1 LGHDT, CDR2 YNNKEL (reference sequence). Trimming removed 2 bases at V and 4 bases at J, with 19 bases between. The CDR3: CASSQPSPRGGSDTQYF. The CDR3 region has the DNA TGTGCCAGCAGCCAACCGTCTCCGCGGGGCGGTTCAGATACGCAGTATTTT.

This clone occurred a few times. The V call is TRBV6-2 or TRBV6-3, the J call TRBJ2-7; no definite D call. Between the trimmed V and J ends, which lost 4 bases and 2 bases, there was a span of 9 bases. This CDR3 is 13 amino acids long. Germline CDR1 is MNHEY and CDR2 is SVGEGT. The CDR3 is CASSLDAPYEQYF. In nucleotides, the CDR3 is TGTGCCAGCAGTTTGGACGCTCCCTACGAGCAGTACTTC.

The chain employs TRBV11-2 and TRBJ2-1; 9 bases are a match to TRBD1. Germline CDR1 SGHAT, CDR2 FQNNGV. The junction had 3 bases not matched to a gene; V was cut back by 4 bases and J by 2 bases. This CDR3 has 15 amino acids. CDR3 sequence: CASSSGTGPYNEQFF. Here the CDR3 DNA reads TGTGCCAGCAGCTCCGGGACAGGGCCCTACAATGAGCAGTTCTTC.

This clone was observed many times. This may come from a read error, since a much larger clone is one base off. Other DNA sequences in this sample translate to the same CDR3. The CDR3 nucleotides read TGTGCCAGTCGACTCGGGGATACGCAGTATTTT. This sequence encodes CASRLGDTQYF. The chain combines TRBV19 with TRBJ2-3; D gene uncertain. Between the trimmed V and J ends, which lost 8 bases and 6 bases, there was a span of 9 bases. There are 11 residues in the CDR3. Germline assignment: CDR1 LNHDA and CDR2 SQIVND (reference sequence).

This clone has a count of ten or more. The CDR3 sequence is CASSSGPTYNEQFF. The CDR3 region has the DNA TGCGCCAGCAGCTCCGGCCCTACCTACAATGAGCAGTTCTTC. This chain connects TRBV5-1 to TRBJ2-1; D is uncertain. The V end lost 3 bases, the J end lost 2 bases, and 9 bases lay between the germline ends. The CDR3 extends over 14 amino acids. Looked up from germline, CDR1 is SGHRS and CDR2 is YFSETQ.

This clone occurred a few times. The germline gene is not matched at one end of the junction; a read error may be the cause. This sequence joins TRBV19 and TRBJ2-7; 13 positions agree with TRBD2. Germline CDR1 LNHDA, CDR2 SQIVND (reference sequence). The CDR3 contains 14 residues. CDR3 sequence: CASRTSGRSYDQYF. The CDR3 coding sequence is TGTGCCAGTAGGACTAGCGGGAGGTCCTACGATCAGTACTTC.

The table lists this clone with a count of one. The gene calls are TRBV20-1 and TRBJ2-1, with TRBD2 matching 8 bases. CDR3 length equals 14 residues. Germline values: CDR1 DFQATT, CDR2 SNEGSKA (reference sequence). Trimming removed 3 bases from V and 6 bases from J; junction bases left unmatched: 7. CDR3 sequence reads: CSASIAGGPNEQFF. The DNA for the CDR3 is TGCAGTGCTAGCATTGCGGGAGGTCCCAATGAGCAGTTCTTC.

Sample share makes this clone medium-sized. The chain carries TRBV9 and TRBJ1-3, with 9 bases that match TRBD1. CDR1 SGDLS and CDR2 YYNGEE come from the germline V gene. The V segment lost 3 bases and the J segment 4 bases; nucleotides outside the gene matches: 5. There are 15 residues in the CDR3. The CDR3 sequence is CASSGTGAAGNTIYF. The CDR3 region has the DNA TGTGCCAGCAGCGGGACAGGGGCTGCCGGAAACACCATATATTTT.

A few counts support this clone. The J gene is TRBJ2-7, the V gene TRBV19; D might be TRBD1 (6 bases). The V gene's germline CDR1 is LNHDA and CDR2 SQIVND (reference sequence). CDR3 length equals 14 residues. Trimming cost V 3 bases and J 3 bases, with 12 bases left between them. Written as DNA, the CDR3 is TGTGCCAGTAGTATGGGACACCTGAGCTACGAGCAGTACTTC. This translates into CASSMGHLSYEQYF. Complete variable domain (other parts from reference TRBV19 and TRBJ2-7): DGGITQSPKYLFRKEGQNVTLSCEQNLNHDAMYWYRQDPGQGLRLIYYSQIVNDFQKGDIAEGYSVSREKKESFPLTVTSAQKNPTAFYLCASSMGHLSYEQYFGPGTRLTVT.

This clone was counted many times. This sequence joins TRBV20-1 and TRBJ2-2, with 10 bases lining up with TRBD2. V was pared by 6 bases and J by 0 bases, with 1 base of the junction left unmatched. In germline, CDR1 is DFQATT, CDR2 SNEGSKA (reference sequence). This CDR3 comprises 14 residues. The CDR3 DNA sequence: TGCAGTGCCCTAGCGGGAGCGAACACCGGGGAGCTGTTTTTT. It yields the protein CSALAGANTGELFF.

The chain links TRBV5-1 to TRBJ2-2; TRBD1 agrees at 9 bases. The CDR3 totals 16 residues. The germline V gene encodes CDR1 SGHRS and CDR2 YFSETQ. The V and J ends lost 5 bases and 3 bases, in that order; junction bases with no gene match: 8. In DNA, the CDR3 is TGCGCCAGCAGATCTCCGGGACAGGGTTACACCGGGGAGCTGTTTTTT. Its protein product is CASRSPGQGYTGELFF.

This clone was seen many times. V usage is TRBV7-8 and J usage is TRBJ1-1, with 7 bases that match TRBD1. CDR3 size: 16 residues. J lost 0 bases, V lost 1 base, and 5 bases had no gene match. Germline CDR1 SGHVS, CDR2 FQNEAQ. In nucleotides, the CDR3 is TGTGCCAGCAGCTTAGAGGGACAGATCATGAACACTGAAGCTTTCTTT. Translated, it gives CASSLEGQIMNTEAFF.

Within the sample, this clone is medium-sized. This chain uses TRBV2 with TRBJ2-1, with 8 positions matching TRBD1. J lost 6 bases, V lost 6 bases, and 7 bases had no gene match. CDR3 length: 14 residues. Per germline, CDR1 SNHLY and CDR2 FYNNEI. CDR3 DNA sequence: TGTGCCAGCAGATCATCCGGACAGGGCAATGAGCAGTTCTTC. It yields the protein CASRSSGQGNEQFF. The full variable domain, with the rest looked up from reference TRBV2 and TRBJ2-1, is EPEVTQTPSHQVTQMGQEVILRCVPISNHLYFYWYRQILGQKVEFLVSFYNNEISEKSEIFDDQFSVERPDGSNFTLKIRSTKLEDSAMYFCASRSSGQGNEQFFGPGTRLTVL.

This clone appeared a single time. A read error may produce the germline difference seen at one junction end. The chain combines TRBV20-1 with TRBJ2-7; D unclear. The CDR3 length is 11 residues. In germline, CDR1 is DFQATT, CDR2 SNEGSKA (reference sequence). Written as DNA, the CDR3 is TGCAGTGCTGGAGACAACCACGAGCAGTACTTC. It specifies CSAGDNHEQYF.

In its sample, this clone is medium-sized (0.01 to 0.1%). The CDR3 loop is CASSTFTQETQYF. Written as DNA, the CDR3 is TGTGCCAGCAGCACTTTTACGCAAGAGACCCAGTACTTC. The rearrangement joins TRBV3-1 to TRBJ2-5; the D is unclear. Germline V gives CDR1 LGHDT, CDR2 YNNKEL (reference sequence). The CDR3 has 13 residues. The germline V and J ends were trimmed by 5 bases and 2 bases, with 9 bases remaining between them.

V is TRBV6-5 and J is TRBJ2-7; 10 bases fit TRBD1. V gave up 8 bases and J gave up 3 bases; unmatched junction bases: 19. There are 18 residues in the CDR3. The V gene's germline CDR1 is MNHEY and CDR2 SVGAGI. As DNA, the CDR3 is TGTGCCAGCCGTTCACGCTCCTCACCCGGGACAGGGGTCTACGAGCAGTACTTC. Amino acid sequence: CASRSRSSPGTGVYEQYF.

This chain joins TRBV5-1 and TRBJ2-7; 7 nucleotides align to TRBD2. CDR1 SGHRS and CDR2 YFSETQ come from the germline V gene. J gave up 7 bases and V 0 bases, and 13 bases lay outside the gene matches. The CDR3 totals 16 residues. CDR3 DNA sequence: TGCGCCAGCAGCTTGGGAGCGGGATGGCCCCTCACGGAGCAGTACTTC. This codes for CASSLGAGWPLTEQYF. The variable domain in full, completed from reference TRBV5-1 and TRBJ2-7, reads KAGVTQTPRYLIKTRGQQVTLSCSPISGHRSVSWYQQTPGQGLQFLFEYFSETQRNKGNFPGRFSGRQFSNSRSEMNVSTLELGDSALYLCASSLGAGWPLTEQYFGPGTRLTVT.

This clone is termed medium-sized. The genes are TRBV6-4 and TRBJ2-7; D unclear. V was shortened by 2 bases and J by 0 bases, with 8 bases between the two germline ends. This CDR3 is 14 amino acids long. Germline loops: CDR1 MRHNA, CDR2 SNTAGT. CDR3 amino acids: CASSDTLSSYEQYF. The DNA of the CDR3 is TGTGCCAGCAGTGACACCCTGAGCTCCTACGAGCAGTACTTC.

This clone is judged medium-sized. The rearrangement uses TRBV3-1 and TRBJ1-1, with D perhaps TRBD1 (6 bases). The CDR3 covers 13 residues. In germline, CDR1 is LGHDT, CDR2 YNNKEL (reference sequence). V was cut by 2 bases and J by 5 bases, with 9 bases left in between. CDR3 coding DNA: TGTGCCAGCAGCCAATCTAGGGGGACTGAAGCTTTCTTT. Translation gives CASSQSRGTEAFF.

Concerning this clone: One end of the junction fails to match germline, which may point to a read error. The chain links TRBV20-1 to TRBJ2-3; D is unresolved. CDR3 length: 12 residues. Germline CDR1 DFQATT, CDR2 SNEGSKA (reference sequence). In nucleotides, the CDR3 is TGCAGTGCCAGAGATGACACAGATACGCAGTATTTT. The encoded protein is CSARDDTDTQYF.